This T cell receptor (beta chain) came from a study of T cells after yellow fever vaccination. Overall study results and limits: Contaminants from the bulk population, in the form of abundant clonotypes, could be found in FACS-sorted repertoires. Re-detected after boosting: most primary clones, around 97% of CD4 and 75% to 90% of CD8.

The CDR3 totals 15 residues. Looked up from germline, CDR1 is LGHNA and CDR2 is YNFKEQ. V dropped 0 bases and J dropped 15 bases, with 21 bases sitting between them. Turning to this clonotype: Its antigen remains unknown.

Template switching with 5'RACE generated the TCR cDNA and added a universal primer site and UMIs. TCRdb analysed the 5' RACE reads with MiXCR anew, one entry per CDR3 protein. The repertoire holds 160,000 or so distinct CDR3 sequences, with 5.5% to 7.5% as singletons. The rearrangement joins TRBV4-2 to TRBJ2-1; no reliable D call. The receptor was derived from a man aged 18 to 35 who received the YFV17D yellow fever vaccine. This specimen was CD4+ T cells sorted from PBMCs, taken around 5 days after the first yellow fever vaccination. The CDR3 sequence: CASSQDSPRHARVFF. CDR3 coding DNA: TGTGCCAGCAGCCAAGATTCCCCCCGACATGCGCGTGTGTTCTTC.